These T cell receptor beta chains were read from a single sample in a study of identifying expanded T cells in peripheral blood. Here immunoSEQ multiplex PCR was the method, and the copy in TCRdb shows in-frame clones only, minus some. The table has 95,000 to 100,000 clones, around 85% seen once; the top ten hold about 18%. Sequenced material: blood. These receptor sequences come from a person aged 18-69 years in good health. The conserved cysteine and the conserved F or W are not part of the CDR3 here. A D gene is named only where the DNA matches it firmly.

V gene: TRBV4-3
D gene: -
CDR3 protein: ASSQGSGAPGTDTQY

V gene: TRBV27
D gene: -
CDR3 protein: ASSRQVDYGYT

V gene: TRBV18
D gene: TRBD1
CDR3 protein: ASSPRPGQGAGELF

V gene: TRBV27
D gene: -
CDR3 protein: ASSRNGQNYEQY

V gene: TRBV5-6
D gene: -
CDR3 protein: ASSFGGTFTYEQY

V gene: TRBV6-5
D gene: -
CDR3 protein: ASSYDSTFMNTEAF

V gene: TRBV28
D gene: TRBD1
CDR3 protein: ASGETGGWDTEAF

V gene: TRBV5-6
D gene: TRBD1
CDR3 protein: ASTRLLQGALAKNIQY

V gene: TRBV5-1
D gene: TRBD2
CDR3 protein: ASTRGTSGSLGETQY

V gene: TRBV7-2
D gene: TRBD1
CDR3 protein: ASSLNVGQGANEQY

V gene: TRBV5-1
D gene: TRBD2
CDR3 protein: ASSSVAGEADTQY

V gene: TRBV7-8
D gene: -
CDR3 protein: ASSLALGSSDEKLF

V gene: TRBV5-6
D gene: -
CDR3 protein: ASGSLGSAYEQY

V gene: TRBV27
D gene: -
CDR3 protein: ASKVNVGWNTEAF

V gene: TRBV7-9
D gene: -
CDR3 protein: ASSPQGWGYT

V gene: TRBV18
D gene: -
CDR3 protein: ASSPPSLSYEQY

V gene: TRBV9
D gene: -
CDR3 protein: ASSAGTNTEAF

V gene: TRBV5-1
D gene: -
CDR3 protein: ASRSTPASNQPQH

V gene: TRBV21-1
D gene: -
CDR3 protein: ASSKVQGLYGYT

V gene: TRBV5-5
D gene: TRBD2
CDR3 protein: ASRPGTSIEQF

V gene: TRBV7-2
D gene: TRBD2
CDR3 protein: ASSLSSGGIFNEQF

V gene: TRBV4-3
D gene: -
CDR3 protein: ASSPKGTNEKLF

V gene: TRBV11-2
D gene: -
CDR3 protein: ASSPRVLYNEQF

V gene: TRBV30
D gene: -
CDR3 protein: AWSGAGFGTQY

V gene: TRBV7-2
D gene: -
CDR3 protein: ASGKYGGYNEQF

V gene: TRBV19
D gene: TRBD1
CDR3 protein: ASKSVDRGLSGYT

V gene: TRBV7-2
D gene: -
CDR3 protein: ASRGGGTSTDTQY

V gene: TRBV5-1
D gene: -
CDR3 protein: ASSTDYGYT

V gene: TRBV5-1
D gene: -
CDR3 protein: ASRQQPQSSYNSPLH

V gene: TRBV7-2
D gene: -
CDR3 protein: ASSLPPRQVANYGYT

V gene: TRBV5-6
D gene: TRBD1
CDR3 protein: ASSLRQGSEKLF

V gene: TRBV5-6
D gene: -
CDR3 protein: ASSLGRAEAF